This T cell receptor beta chain emerged from a study of tumor and adjacent non-tumor tissue in lung cancer. Study background: On average, productive TCRbeta reads reached roughly 4 million per sample.

Three rounds of nested PCR, following a modified ARM-PCR protocol, produced the TCRbeta library. TCRdb ran MiXCR on the multiplex PCR reads and lists one entry per CDR3 protein. Of some 70,000 distinct CDR3 sequences listed, 55% to 70% are singletons. RNA was extracted from bulk tissue without any cell sorting. This non-tumor lung sample came from over 3 cm beyond the tumor edge. The germline V gene has CDR1 SGHAT and CDR2 FQNNGV. The CDR3 spans 16 residues. Points on this clonotype: What it binds is unknown. A read error may account for a junction end that differs from germline.

Study observations and caveats: Significantly higher TCR diversity was found in tumor than normal lung.

The clonotype comes from a woman in her forties or fifties with non-small cell lung cancer. The sequencing sample was made of distant non-tumor lung tissue. The genes are TRBV11-2 and TRBJ1-1; D not certain. The CDR3 region is CPSSLRIGRGDTEAFF. In nucleotides, the CDR3 is TGTCCCAGCAGCTTACGAATCGGCCGTGGAGACACTGAAGCTTTCTTT.